Each of the 8 T cell receptor beta chains below was sequenced from the same sample in a study of cytomegalovirus exposure and HLA in healthy donors (dated by TCRdb to the late 2010s). Library preparation was by the immunoSEQ multiplex PCR assay. A mixture of 60 forward primers for TCR Vbeta segments and 13 reverse primers for TCR Jbeta segments was used in the multiplex PCR. TCRdb stores this immuneACCESS table with in-frame sequences only. Part of the clones is absent; in the studies checked, under half of the shortfall reflects unresolved V genes, and no reason is known for the rest. This sample comprises about 96,000 clones, around 79% of them detected only once. The ten top clones hold over 12% of the sample. Sequencing used PBMCs. The source of these receptors is a woman between 65 and 79 years old in good health and CMV-seropositive.

The rearrangement joins TRBV6-5 to TRBJ2-7; tentative D call: TRBD2 (6 bases). The V end was cut by 7 bases, the J end by 2 bases, with 12 bases between. Looked up from germline, CDR1 is MNHEY and CDR2 is SVGAGI. This CDR3 has 13 residues. CDR3 sequence: CASKRAGPYEQYF. The CDR3 DNA reads TGTGCCAGCAAGCGGGCAGGTCCCTACGAGCAGTACTTC.

CDR3 sequence: CASSLNTASSYEQYF. The CDR3, as DNA: TGTGCCAGCAGCTTAAATACAGCCTCTTCCTACGAGCAGTACTTC. J is TRBJ2-7 and V is TRBV11-2, with D hard to call. The V and J ends lost 2 bases and 1 base respectively, with 12 bases between them. Germline-derived CDR1 and CDR2 are SGHAT and FQNNGV. CDR3 length: 15 amino acids.

A few counts support this clone. The rearrangement links TRBV4-1 to TRBJ2-7; a weak D match, TRBD1 (6 bases). CDR1 is MGHRA, CDR2 YSYEKL, per germline. This CDR3 comprises 15 residues. V lost 4 bases, J lost 1 base, and 14 bases lay in between. The CDR3 region is CASSPIGGASYEQYF. In DNA form, the CDR3 reads TGCGCCAGCAGCCCTATTGGGGGCGCATCCTACGAGCAGTACTTC.

The chain joins TRBV4-1 to TRBJ1-4; D gene unclear. This CDR3 has 14 amino acids. Germline CDR1 reads MGHRA; CDR2 reads YSYEKL. Deletions cut 0 bases from V and 7 bases from J, with 9 bases between. CDR3 protein: CASSQDAEGEKLFF. Written as DNA, the CDR3 is TGCGCCAGCAGCCAAGATGCGGAAGGTGAAAAACTGTTTTTT.

This chain connects TRBV5-4 to TRBJ1-3, with 8 bases identical to TRBD1. CDR3 length: 14 amino acids. V shed 4 bases, J shed 3 bases, and the junction held 3 bases outside the gene matches. Germline CDR1 is SGHNT and CDR2 is YYREEE (reference sequence). The CDR3 bases are TGTGCCAGCAGCCAACAGGGGGGTGGAAACACCATATATTTT. It is translated as CASSQQGGGNTIYF. The variable domain in full, completed from reference TRBV5-4 and TRBJ1-3, reads ETGVTQSPTHLIKTRGQQVTLRCSSQSGHNTVSWYQQALGQGPQFIFQYYREEENGRGNFPPRFSGLQFPNYSSELNVNALELDDSALYLCASSQQGGGNTIYFGEGSWLTVV.

This chain links TRBV28 with TRBJ1-5, with 8 bases lining up with TRBD1. With 3 bases clipped from V and 6 bases from J, the junction kept 10 bases outside the gene matches. Germline V CDR1 and CDR2: MDHEN, SYDVKM. The CDR3 totals 16 residues. This chain's CDR3 is CASSLLVSGGSQPQHF. The CDR3 DNA reads TGTGCCAGCAGTTTGTTGGTATCAGGGGGCAGTCAGCCCCAGCATTTT.

This clone was detected a few times. CDR3 amino acids: CASSSGVGRGKYF. In DNA, the CDR3 is TGTGCCAGCAGTTCGGGGGTTGGGAGGGGGAAGTACTTC. The rearrangement uses TRBV6-5 and TRBJ2-7; possibly TRBD2 for D (7 bases). The germline gives CDR1 MNHEY, CDR2 SVGAGI. This CDR3 has 13 residues. Trimming took off 4 bases at V and 11 bases at J, with 18 bases between the two ends.

CDR3 protein: CASSRTPGNTGELFF. The CDR3 DNA reads as TGTGCCAGCAGCCGGACTCCTGGAAACACCGGGGAGCTGTTTTTT. This rearrangement joins TRBV9 to TRBJ2-2; possible D gene TRBD2, 5 bases. V lost 4 bases, J lost 2 bases, and 12 bases lay in between. The CDR3 totals 15 residues. In germline, CDR1 is SGDLS, CDR2 YYNGEE. The full variable domain, its missing parts supplied by reference TRBV9 and TRBJ2-2, is DSGVTQTPKHLITATGQRVTLRCSPRSGDLSVYWYQQSLDQGLQFLIQYYNGEERAKGNILERFSAQQFPDLHSELNLSSLELGDSALYFCASSRTPGNTGELFFGEGSRLTVL.